This T cell receptor (beta chain) was obtained from a study of T cell responses to AZD1222 COVID-19 vaccine. The CDR3 length is 16 residues. V was cut by 2 bases and J by 6 bases, with 19 bases left in between. Germline CDR1 LNHDA, CDR2 SQIVND (reference sequence). Method: immunoSEQ multiplex PCR; TCRdb's copy keeps in-frame clones and lacks some. The repertoire holds around 180,000 clones, with 88% as singletons. Regarding the study as a whole: Among the donors, most were white British and more were female, and clonal diversity was possibly underestimated.

This clone was observed a single time. Its antigen is still unknown. The V gene is TRBV19, the J gene TRBJ1-1; D is undetermined. This receptor was identified in an adult in good health. The sample here was peripheral blood, taken on day 0 of AZD1222 vaccination. Here the CDR3 reads CASSISAQASSAEAFF. The CDR3 region has the DNA TGTGCCAGTAGTATATCGGCCCAGGCCTCGTCCGCTGAAGCTTTCTTT.